This T cell receptor (beta chain) was obtained from a study of neurological immune-mediated disorders. The CDR3 is 15 residues long. CDR1 SGHRS and CDR2 YFSETQ come from the germline V gene. The V and J ends lost 3 bases and 1 base, in that order; junction bases with no gene match: 5. Study-wide findings and caveats: No sharing of CDR3 amino acid sequences was observed among expanded clones across subjects, suggesting private repertoires in all groups. The level of TCR clonal expansion was highest in patients with HTLV-1-associated myelopathy and lowest in multiple sclerosis, where it fell below the level seen in healthy controls.

TCRdb re-derived calls from the 5' RACE reads in MiXCR, one entry per CDR3 protein. The sample includes 45,000 to 65,000 distinct CDR3 sequences, 3% to 4% seen only once; the top ten take 5.5% to 6.5%. The sample holds many counts of this clonotype. Its antigen is unknown. The source is a man aged 35-49 years with multiple sclerosis. The specimen sequenced was PBMCs. The V and J genes are TRBV5-1 and TRBJ2-7; 9 nucleotides align to TRBD1. The CDR3 region has the DNA TGCGCCAGCAGCTCCAGACAGGGGGAATCCTACGAGCAGTACTTC. The encoded protein is CASSSRQGESYEQYF.